The present T cell receptor (beta chain) was sequenced within a study of T cells after somatic rescue of genetic block. Generated by immunoSEQ multiplex PCR, the TCRdb table keeps only in-frame clones and is missing some. The data contain some 15,000 clones, just over 70% of them singletons. V was trimmed by 2 bases and J by 8 bases, leaving 12 bases between them. The CDR3 is 14 residues long. The V gene's germline CDR1 is SEHNR and CDR2 FQNEAQ (reference sequence). The table lists this clone with a count of one. The sequence came from a boy aged 5 to 17. What was sequenced was peripheral blood mononuclear cells (PBMCs). This chain joins TRBV7-9 and TRBJ1-4; D unclear. CDR3: CASSLSRSGEKLFF. CDR3 nucleotides: TGTGCCAGCAGCTTAAGCCGGAGCGGGGAAAAACTGTTTTTT.